The rows below give T cell receptor beta chains drawn from one sample of a study of lymphopenia after photon versus proton radiotherapy. Sequencing was performed with immunoSEQ multiplex PCR; in TCRdb, only in-frame clones are kept and a portion is missing. Of over 15,000 clones listed, 86% are singletons. Sequences were derived from peripheral blood, sampled from a patient treated with proton-based radiotherapy. These receptors were taken from a man aged 65-85 years with pancreatic cancer. CDR3s include the opening cysteine and the closing phenylalanine or tryptophan. The order of the fields is J gene, clone size, V gene, D gene, CDR3 protein, CDR3 DNA. The D gene is left open where the match is weak. Size is omitted from some rows. Given values are once, few, many or a class for expanded clones.

>TRBJ2-5|NA|TRBV7-2|TRBD2
CASSPGGGAETQYF
TGTGCCAGCAGCCCGGGCGGGGGGGCGGAGACCCAGTACTTC
>TRBJ2-7|NA|TRBV5-1|NA
CASSLEGSFYEQYF
TGCGCCAGCAGCTTGGAAGGATCCTTTTACGAGCAGTACTTC
>TRBJ2-3|NA|TRBV11-2|NA
CASSWGGSITDTQYF
TGTGCCAGCAGCTGGGGAGGCTCCATCACAGATACGCAGTATTTT
>TRBJ2-5|NA|TRBV5-1|NA
CASSSSLDRPQETQYF
TGCGCCAGCAGCTCCTCCCTAGACAGACCACAAGAGACCCAGTACTTC
>TRBJ1-1|NA|TRBV5-1|NA
CASSMDSQNTEAFF
TGCGCCAGCAGCATGGACTCCCAGAACACTGAAGCTTTCTTT
>TRBJ1-1|NA|TRBV5-5|TRBD1
CASSLYRGNTEAFF
TGTGCCAGCAGCTTATACAGGGGGAACACTGAAGCTTTCTTT
>TRBJ1-1|NA|TRBV6-1|NA
CASSDQRRLDEAFF
TGTGCCAGCAGTGATCAGAGAAGGTTGGATGAAGCTTTCTTT
>TRBJ2-3|few|TRBV11-2|NA
CASSLEDLGYAQYF
TGTGCCAGCAGCTTAGAGGATCTGGGATATGCGCAGTATTTT
>TRBJ2-1|NA|TRBV5-1|TRBD1
CASSPTGTGRNEQFF
TGCGCCAGCAGCCCGACCGGGACAGGGAGGAATGAGCAGTTCTTC
>TRBJ2-2|NA|TRBV15|TRBD1
CATSRGQGGTGELFF
TGTGCCACCAGCAGAGGACAGGGTGGTACCGGGGAGCTGTTTTTT
>TRBJ2-2|NA|TRBV2|NA
CASSEARTNVAGELFF
TGTGCCAGCAGTGAAGCGAGGACTAATGTGGCCGGGGAGCTGTTTTTT
>TRBJ2-7|NA|TRBV27|TRBD2
CASGFLAGLVYEQYF
TGTGCCAGCGGGTTCTTAGCGGGGCTAGTCTACGAGCAGTACTTC
>TRBJ1-5|few|TRBV27|NA
CASTQQGNSNQPQHF
TGTGCCAGCACCCAACAGGGAAATAGCAATCAGCCCCAGCATTTT